Below, one T cell receptor beta chain is given with its context. The data were produced by immunoSEQ multiplex PCR, yet TCRdb's version contains in-frame clones alone and is incomplete. The repertoire consists of around 65,000 clones, with approximately 90% occurring once and the leading ten covering approximately 1.5%. This sample is part of a study of T cell changes during pregnancy in multiple sclerosis. The CDR3 totals 14 residues. CDR1 and CDR2 (germline): SGHRS, YFSETQ. Trimming left V 4 bases short and J 2 bases short, with 12 bases between. The chain joins TRBV5-1 to TRBJ1-2; D might be TRBD1 (5 bases). This receptor was taken from a female donor in good health, enrolled as a control in a pregnancy study. Sequencing was performed on peripheral blood, taken in the third trimester of pregnancy. The CDR3 bases are TGCGCCAGCAGCAGCGAAGGGGCCAACTATGGCTACACCTTC. Translation: CASSSEGANYGYTF.